This TCR beta chain was profiled in a study of CD8+CD57+ T cells in acquired aplastic anemia. All patients picked for sequencing had shown, by flow cytometry, an expansion of CD8+CD57+ cells. Profiling that covered TCR beta VDJ and CDR3 relied on genomic DNA as its template. TCRdb re-called the reads with MiXCR, one entry per CDR3 protein. The sample holds about 180,000 distinct CDR3 sequences, around 60% seen once. CDR3 length: 12 amino acids. Trimming removed 4 bases at V and 0 bases at J, with 5 bases between. From germline, CDR1 is SGDLS and CDR2 YYNGEE. J is TRBJ2-7 and V is TRBV9; D is unclear. The sequencing input was sorted CD4+, CD8+, or CD8+CD57+ T cells (not recorded which) from PBMCs. The source of this sequence is a human donor with aplastic anemia. This CDR3 is CASSPNSYEQYF. The CDR3 region has the DNA TGTGCCAGCAGCCCCAACTCCTACGAGCAGTACTTC.